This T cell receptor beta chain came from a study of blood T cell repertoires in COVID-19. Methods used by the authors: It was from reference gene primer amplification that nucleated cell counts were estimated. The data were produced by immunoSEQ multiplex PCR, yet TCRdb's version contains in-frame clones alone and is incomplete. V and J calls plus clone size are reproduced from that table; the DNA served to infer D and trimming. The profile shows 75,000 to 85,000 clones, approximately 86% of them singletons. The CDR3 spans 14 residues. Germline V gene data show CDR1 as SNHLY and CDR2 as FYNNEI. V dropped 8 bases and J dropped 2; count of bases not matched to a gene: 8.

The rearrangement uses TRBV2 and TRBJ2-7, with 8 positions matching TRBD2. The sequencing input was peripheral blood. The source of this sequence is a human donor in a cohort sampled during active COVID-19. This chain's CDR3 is CASSASRGAYEQYF. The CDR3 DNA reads TGTGCCAGCTCCGCCTCGCGGGGGGCCTACGAGCAGTACTTC.